This entry concerns a single T cell receptor (beta chain). The V gene end was trimmed by 7 bases and the J gene end by 5 bases; junction bases not matched to a gene: 8. The CDR3 length is 14 residues. Germline CDR1 LNHDA, CDR2 SQIVND (reference sequence). The data originate from a study of CD8 T cells in Susac syndrome. Random hexamers were used to reverse transcribe the RNA input (roughly 0.5 to 1 ug). Via MiXCR, TCRdb re-called the immunoSEQ multiplex PCR reads, giving one row per CDR3 protein. This table has 150,000 to 200,000 distinct CDR3 sequences, approximately 94% appearing once. The authors carried out high-throughput sequencing of TCR beta. They applied it to CD8+ and CD4+ T cells obtained from blood. Healthy donors served as the controls. They were matched for age and sex.

Sequencing was done on a sample of CD4+ T cells from PBMCs. The rearrangement uses TRBV19 and TRBJ1-5; TRBD1 aligns across 7 bases. This receptor was identified in a human donor in good health. The DNA of the CDR3 is TGTGCCAGTACCAGTGGGACAGTCGATCAGCCCCAGCATTTT. Its protein product is CASTSGTVDQPQHF.